This T cell receptor (beta chain) emerged from a study of blood T cell repertoires in COVID-19. In the original analysis: How many nucleated cells were present was estimated from reference gene primer amplification. Assay used: immunoSEQ multiplex PCR; TCRdb lists only in-frame clones, some missing. V, J and clone size derive from that table, while D and trimming were established from the DNA sequence. The repertoire has 70,000 or so clones, around 87% of them found once; the top ten carry 4% to 5.5%. V was shortened by 3 bases and J by 4 bases, with 16 bases between the two germline ends. Looked up from germline, CDR1 is SGHTS and CDR2 is YDEGEE. The CDR3 is 15 residues long.

The origin of this receptor is a man aged 50 or older with active COVID-19. V and J are TRBV5-8 and TRBJ1-2, with D possibly being TRBD1 (5 bases). The sequenced sample consisted of peripheral blood. The CDR3 DNA reads as TGTGCCAGCAGCTCCCGCCAGGGAAGGATCTATGGCTACACCTTC. It encodes CASSSRQGRIYGYTF.